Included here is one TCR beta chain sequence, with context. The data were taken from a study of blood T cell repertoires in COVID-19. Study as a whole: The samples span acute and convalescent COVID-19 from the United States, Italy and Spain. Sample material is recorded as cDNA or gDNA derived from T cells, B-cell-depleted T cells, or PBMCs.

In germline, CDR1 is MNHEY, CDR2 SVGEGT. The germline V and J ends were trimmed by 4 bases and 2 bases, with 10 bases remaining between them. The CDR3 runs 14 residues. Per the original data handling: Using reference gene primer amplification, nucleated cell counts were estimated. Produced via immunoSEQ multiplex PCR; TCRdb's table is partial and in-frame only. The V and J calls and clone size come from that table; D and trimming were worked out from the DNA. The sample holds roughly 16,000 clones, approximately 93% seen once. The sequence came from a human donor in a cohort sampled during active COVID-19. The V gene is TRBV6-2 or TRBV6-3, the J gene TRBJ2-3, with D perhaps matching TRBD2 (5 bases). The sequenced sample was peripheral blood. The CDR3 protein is CASSFGRVTDTQYF. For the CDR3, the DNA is TGTGCCAGCAGTTTTGGGCGGGTCACAGATACGCAGTATTTT.